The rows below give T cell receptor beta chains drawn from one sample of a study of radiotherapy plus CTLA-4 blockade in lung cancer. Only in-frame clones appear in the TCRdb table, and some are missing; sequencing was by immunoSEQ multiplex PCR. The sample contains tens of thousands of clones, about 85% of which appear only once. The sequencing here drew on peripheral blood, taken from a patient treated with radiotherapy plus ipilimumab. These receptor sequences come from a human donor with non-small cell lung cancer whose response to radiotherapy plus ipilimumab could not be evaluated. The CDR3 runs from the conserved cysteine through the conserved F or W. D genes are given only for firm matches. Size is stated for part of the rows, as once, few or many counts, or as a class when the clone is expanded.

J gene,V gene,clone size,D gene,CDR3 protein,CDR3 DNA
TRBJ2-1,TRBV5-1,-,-,CASSLPTGVYNEQFF,TGCGCCAGCAGCTTGCCGACGGGAGTCTACAATGAGCAGTTCTTC
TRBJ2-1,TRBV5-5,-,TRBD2,CASSFRFASGTNEQFF,TGTGCCAGCAGCTTCAGGTTCGCTAGCGGGACCAATGAGCAGTTCTTC
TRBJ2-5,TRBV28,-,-,CASSTHYQETQYF,TGTGCCAGCAGTACACATTACCAAGAGACCCAGTACTTC
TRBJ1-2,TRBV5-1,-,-,CASSFTTAKAGNYGYTF,TGCGCCAGCAGCTTCACCACGGCTAAGGCGGGAAACTATGGCTACACCTTC
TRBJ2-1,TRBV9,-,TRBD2,CASSPRLAGVHEQFF,TGTGCCAGCAGCCCGCGACTAGCGGGAGTGCATGAGCAGTTCTTC
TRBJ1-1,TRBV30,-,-,CAWSTRRAEAFF,TGTGCCTGGAGTACGAGACGGGCTGAAGCTTTCTTT
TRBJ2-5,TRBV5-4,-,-,CASSLGGKYQETQYF,TGTGCCAGCAGCTTGGGAGGGAAGTACCAAGAGACCCAGTACTTC
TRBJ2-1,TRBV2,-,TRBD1,CASSELRTGLNEQFF,TGTGCCAGCAGTGAATTACGGACAGGGTTAAATGAGCAGTTCTTC
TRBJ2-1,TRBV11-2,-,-,CASSLESLAQGNEQFF,TGTGCCAGCAGCTTAGAAAGCCTAGCCCAAGGGAATGAGCAGTTCTTC
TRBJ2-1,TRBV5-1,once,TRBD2,CASSSSLAGGGEQFF,TGCGCCAGCAGCTCCTCACTAGCGGGAGGGGGTGAGCAGTTCTTC